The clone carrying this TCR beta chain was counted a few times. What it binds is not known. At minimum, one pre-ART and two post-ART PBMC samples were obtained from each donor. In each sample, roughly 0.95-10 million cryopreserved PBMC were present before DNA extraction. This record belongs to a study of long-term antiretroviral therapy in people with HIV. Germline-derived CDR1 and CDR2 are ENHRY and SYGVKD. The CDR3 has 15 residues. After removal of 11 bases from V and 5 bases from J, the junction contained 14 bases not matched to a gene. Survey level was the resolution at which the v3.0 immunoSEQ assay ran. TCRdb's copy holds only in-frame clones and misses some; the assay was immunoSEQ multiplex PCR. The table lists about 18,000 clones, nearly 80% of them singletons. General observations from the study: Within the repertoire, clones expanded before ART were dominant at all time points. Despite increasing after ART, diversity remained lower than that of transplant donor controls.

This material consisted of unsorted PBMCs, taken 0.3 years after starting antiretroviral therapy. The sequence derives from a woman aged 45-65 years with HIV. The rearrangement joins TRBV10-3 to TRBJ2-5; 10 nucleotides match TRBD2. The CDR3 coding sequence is TGTGCCGCGAGAGGCAGCGGGGGGGATTTGGAGACCCAGTACTTC. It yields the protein CAARGSGGDLETQYF.